This T cell receptor beta chain is drawn from a study of blood T cell repertoires in COVID-19. Study as a whole: Donors in the United States, Italy and Spain gave samples during acute or convalescent COVID-19. The cDNA or gDNA used as material had been derived from T cells, B-cell-depleted T cells, or PBMCs.

The trim removed 8 bases at V and 3 bases at J, leaving 4 bases unmatched. Germline-derived CDR1 and CDR2 are LNHDA and SQIVND (reference sequence). The length of the CDR3 is 14 residues. In the original processing: Reference gene primer amplification yielded estimated nucleated cell counts. Measured with immunoSEQ multiplex PCR; TCRdb has only the in-frame clones, and not every one. V, J and clone size were drawn from that table, and D and trimming were deduced from the DNA. The table records around 300,000 clones, about nine tenths of them present only once. This clone occurred once. The sample was peripheral blood. This TCR was recovered from a young man with active or convalescent COVID-19. The gene calls are TRBV19 and TRBJ2-1; 10 bases agree with TRBD1. The CDR3 here is CASSRDRGYNEQFF. CDR3 nucleotide sequence: TGTGCCAGTTCCCGGGACAGGGGCTACAATGAGCAGTTCTTC.